The 21 T cell receptor beta chains below all came from one sample that was sequenced in a study of blood T cell repertoires in COVID-19. Produced via immunoSEQ multiplex PCR; TCRdb's table is partial and in-frame only. The sample lists approximately 210,000 clones, 82% occurring once. Input material: PBMCs or T cells enriched from blood (not recorded which). These TCRs come from a woman aged 60 to 75 who had recovered from COVID-19.

The chain employs TRBV9 and TRBJ2-1; maybe TRBD1 (6 bases). Per the germline V gene, CDR1 is SGDLS and CDR2 is YYNGEE. V lost 2 bases, J lost 5 bases, and 11 bases lay in between. The CDR3 totals 14 residues. CDR3 protein: CASSVGTTHNEQFF. The CDR3 nucleotides read TGTGCCAGCAGCGTGGGGACAACCCACAATGAGCAGTTCTTC.

The gene calls are TRBV6-5 and TRBJ1-1; the D gene is possibly TRBD1 (6 bases). Germline loops: CDR1 MNHEY, CDR2 SVGAGI. The CDR3 length is 10 residues. V was trimmed by 8 bases and J by 10 bases, leaving 11 bases between them. The chain's CDR3 is CASPGQRAFF. CDR3 nucleotide sequence: TGTGCCAGCCCGGGACAACGAGCTTTCTTT.

This clone was observed a handful of times. The V and J genes are TRBV7-9 and TRBJ1-5; D unresolved. The CDR3 is made up of 13 amino acids. V lost 5 bases, J lost 9 bases, and 14 bases lay in between. Germline V gives CDR1 SEHNR, CDR2 FQNEAQ (reference sequence). The CDR3 DNA reads TGTGCCAGCAGCCGAAACCCCGGCGGGCCCCAGCATTTT. It is translated as CASSRNPGGPQHF.

V gene TRBV18 combines with J gene TRBJ2-1; 8 bases agree with TRBD2. Germline values: CDR1 KGHSH, CDR2 LQKENI. Trimming cost V 3 bases and J 6 bases; bases outside gene matches: 7. The CDR3 spans 15 residues. The chain's CDR3 is CASSPRGLASNEQFF. CDR3 sequence (DNA): TGTGCCAGCTCACCGCGCGGACTAGCCAGCAATGAGCAGTTCTTC.

V gene TRBV4-2 combines with J gene TRBJ2-3; 7 bases are a match to TRBD2. The junction had 15 bases not matched to a gene; V was cut back by 6 bases and J by 3 bases. The CDR3 spans 17 residues. Per the germline V gene, CDR1 is LGHNA and CDR2 is YNFKEQ. The CDR3 protein is CASSKGLAGSGTDTQYF. In DNA, the CDR3 is TGTGCCAGCAGTAAGGGTTTAGCGGGCTCCGGGACAGATACGCAGTATTTT.

The chain joins TRBV12-3 or TRBV12-4 to TRBJ1-2, with a tentative D call TRBD1 (5 bases). Trimming left V 7 bases short and J 8 bases short, with 17 bases between. The CDR3 totals 13 residues. The chain's CDR3 is CASTLPGGRGYTF. The CDR3 bases are TGTGCCAGCACCCTACCCGGGGGGAGGGGCTACACCTTC.

The V and J genes are TRBV5-6 and TRBJ1-5; TRBD1 is a possible D gene (6 bases). The CDR3 loop spans 14 amino acids. V dropped 3 bases and J dropped 4 bases, with 11 bases sitting between them. Germline CDR1 reads SGHDT; CDR2 reads YYEEEE. The CDR3 protein is CASSSRGKNQPQHF. CDR3 bases: TGTGCCAGCAGCTCGAGGGGGAAAAATCAGCCCCAGCATTTT.

The chain uses TRBV5-1 and TRBJ1-4; D uncertain. Germline V CDR1 and CDR2: SGHRS, YFSETQ. Trimming removed 0 bases from V and 3 bases from J, with 6 bases in between. The CDR3 has 14 residues. The CDR3 sequence is CASSLDSPNEKLFF. The CDR3 DNA is TGCGCCAGCAGCTTGGACAGTCCTAATGAAAAACTGTTTTTT. Drawing the rest from reference TRBV5-1 and TRBJ1-4, the complete variable domain is KAGVTQTPRYLIKTRGQQVTLSCSPISGHRSVSWYQQTPGQGLQFLFEYFSETQRNKGNFPGRFSGRQFSNSRSEMNVSTLELGDSALYLCASSLDSPNEKLFFGSGTQLSVL.

This rearrangement joins TRBV19 to TRBJ1-6; TRBD1 agrees at 7 bases. The germline V gene encodes CDR1 LNHDA and CDR2 SQIVND (reference sequence). CDR3 length: 14 residues. V trimming: 7 bases; J trimming: 6 bases; junction bases outside the gene matches: 6. DNA for the CDR3: TGTGCCAGTAAGCCGACAGGGCCTAATTCACCCCTCCACTTT. It codes for CASKPTGPNSPLHF.

This chain links TRBV7-2 with TRBJ1-5; 7 positions agree with TRBD1. The CDR3 is made up of 14 amino acids. The V gene's germline CDR1 is SGHTA and CDR2 FQGNSA. V dropped 5 bases and J dropped 7; count of bases not matched to a gene: 8. The CDR3 DNA follows: TGTGCCAGCAGCCCTCGACAGGGACAACAGCCCCAGCATTTT. Translated: CASSPRQGQQPQHF.

This clone appeared a few times. V gene TRBV30 combines with J gene TRBJ1-1, with TRBD1 as a possible D gene (6 bases). Per germline, CDR1 GTSNPN and CDR2 SVGIG (reference sequence). V was cut by 0 bases and J by 4 bases, with 6 bases left in between. The CDR3 runs to 12 residues. CDR3 loop: CAWSVQGTEAFF. The CDR3 DNA follows: TGTGCCTGGAGTGTACAGGGCACTGAAGCTTTCTTT.

V is TRBV29-1 and J is TRBJ1-5; tentative D call: TRBD1 (6 bases). This CDR3 comprises 14 residues. From germline, CDR1 is SQVTM and CDR2 ANQGSEA. The ends were cut back, 0 bases at V and 2 bases at J, with 8 bases in the middle. The CDR3: CSVEDEGGNQPQHF. The DNA of the CDR3 is TGCAGCGTTGAAGATGAGGGGGGCAATCAGCCCCAGCATTTT.

The rearrangement uses TRBV20-1 and TRBJ1-2; 7 nucleotides agree with TRBD1. CDR3 length: 11 amino acids. Germline V CDR1 and CDR2: DFQATT, SNEGSKA (reference sequence). J was trimmed by 6 bases and V by 3 bases; bases with no gene match: 1. The DNA of the CDR3 is TGCAGTGCTAGCAGGGGGGATGGCTACACCTTC. Encoded protein: CSASRGDGYTF.

This chain joins TRBV6-5 and TRBJ2-1; 10 bases map to TRBD1. This CDR3 has 14 residues. With 7 bases clipped from V and 4 bases from J, the junction kept 4 bases outside the gene matches. Germline CDR1 and CDR2: MNHEY and SVGAGI. CDR3 protein: CASTRTGGYNEQFF. The CDR3 nucleotides are TGTGCCAGCACCAGGACAGGGGGGTACAATGAGCAGTTCTTC.

This clone came up once. This chain connects TRBV6-2 or TRBV6-3 to TRBJ2-1; D not certain. V shed 0 bases and J shed 7 bases, with 10 bases lying between them. CDR1 and CDR2 (germline): MNHEY, SVGEGT. This CDR3 has 14 amino acids. CDR3 sequence reads: CASSYSRHANEQFF. DNA for the CDR3: TGTGCCAGCAGTTACTCGAGGCATGCTAATGAGCAGTTCTTC.

The chain uses TRBV5-1 and TRBJ2-5; 9 positions agree with TRBD1. The CDR3 sequence is 14 residues long. V lost 1 base, J lost 5 bases, and 3 bases stayed unmatched. The germline V gene encodes CDR1 SGHRS and CDR2 YFSETQ. CDR3 DNA: TGCGCCAGCAGCTTGACAGGGGGCCCGGAGACCCAGTACTTC. Translating it yields CASSLTGGPETQYF.

This chain links TRBV11-3 with TRBJ2-7, with D perhaps TRBD1 (5 bases). Germline V gene sequence: CDR1 SGHNT, CDR2 YENEEA. CDR3 length: 14 amino acids. Trimming cost V 2 bases and J 5 bases, with 13 bases left between them. CDR3 DNA: TGTGCCAGCAGCTTAAATTCAGGGCCCCACGAGCAGTACTTC. Protein: CASSLNSGPHEQYF.

The rearrangement joins TRBV27 to TRBJ2-7; TRBD1 agrees at 8 bases. CDR3 length: 15 amino acids. The ends lost 3 bases at V and 6 bases at J; junction bases unmatched: 10. The germline gives CDR1 MNHEY, CDR2 SMNVEV (reference sequence). CDR3 in amino acids: CASSFSSDRVAEQYF. The CDR3 nucleotides read TGTGCCAGCAGTTTTTCCTCGGACAGGGTGGCCGAGCAGTACTTC.

This clone appeared once. The gene calls are TRBV4-2 and TRBJ1-4; 7 bases fit TRBD1. Trimming took 2 bases from V and 7 from J; bases not matched to a gene: 4. There are 14 residues in the CDR3. From germline, CDR1 is LGHNA and CDR2 YNFKEQ. The DNA for the CDR3 is TGTGCCAGCAGCCAACTGACAGGGCGTGAAAAACTGTTTTTT. It specifies CASSQLTGREKLFF.

The count of this clone is one. The genes are TRBV7-9 and TRBJ1-1; perhaps TRBD1 as D (6 bases). This CDR3 has 13 amino acids. Trimming stripped 5 bases from V and 3 bases from J, with 10 bases between. The germline V gene has CDR1 SEHNR and CDR2 FQNEAQ (reference sequence). CDR3 residues: CASSPDRHTEAFF. The CDR3 DNA reads TGTGCCAGCAGCCCTGACAGGCACACTGAAGCTTTCTTT. Supplemented by reference TRBV7-9 and TRBJ1-1, the full variable domain reads DTGVSQNPRHKITKRGQNVTFRCDPISEHNRLYWYRQTLGQGPEFLTYFQNEAQLEKSRLLSDRFSAERPKGSFSTLEIQRTEQGDSAMYLCASSPDRHTEAFFGQGTRLTVV.

As for this clone: Other nucleotide sequences from this sample produce the same CDR3. The J gene is TRBJ2-5, the V gene TRBV3-1 (or the pseudogene TRBV3-2); 7 bases are shared with TRBD1. This CDR3 has 13 amino acids. J was trimmed by 3 bases and V by 3 bases; bases with no gene match: 1. The V gene's germline CDR1 is LGHDT and CDR2 YNNKEL (reference sequence). The CDR3, as DNA: TGTGCCAGCAGCCAGGGGACAGAAGAGACCCAGTACTTC. Translated: CASSQGTEETQYF.